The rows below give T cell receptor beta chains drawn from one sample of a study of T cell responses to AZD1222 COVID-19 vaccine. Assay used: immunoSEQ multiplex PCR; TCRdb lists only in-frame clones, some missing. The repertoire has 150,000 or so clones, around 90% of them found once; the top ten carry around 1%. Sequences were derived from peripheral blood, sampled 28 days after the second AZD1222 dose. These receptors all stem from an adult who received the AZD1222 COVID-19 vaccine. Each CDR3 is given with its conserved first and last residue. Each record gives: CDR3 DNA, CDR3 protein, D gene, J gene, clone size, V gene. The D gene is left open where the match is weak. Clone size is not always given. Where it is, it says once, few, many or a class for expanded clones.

cdr3_nt: TGTGCCAGCAGTTACTCAGGGGGCTGGGACGGGGAGCTGTTTTTT; cdr3_aa: CASSYSGGWDGELFF; d_call: TRBD1; j_call: TRBJ2-2; clone_size: NA; v_call: TRBV6-5
cdr3_nt: TGTGCCAGCAGTGGTCAGGGAATGAACACTGAAGCTTTCTTT; cdr3_aa: CASSGQGMNTEAFF; d_call: NA; j_call: TRBJ1-1; clone_size: NA; v_call: TRBV2
cdr3_nt: TGTGCCAGCAGAGGTTGGGCTCAGGGCTACACCTTC; cdr3_aa: CASRGWAQGYTF; d_call: NA; j_call: TRBJ1-2; clone_size: NA; v_call: TRBV6-5
cdr3_nt: TGTGCCAGCAGCCCTTGGAACCAGATCTACACCTTC; cdr3_aa: CASSPWNQIYTF; d_call: NA; j_call: TRBJ1-2; clone_size: NA; v_call: TRBV7-9
cdr3_nt: TGTGCCAGCAGCTTAGAAGGGACGCCCTATAGCAATCAGCCCCAGCATTTT; cdr3_aa: CASSLEGTPYSNQPQHF; d_call: NA; j_call: TRBJ1-5; clone_size: NA; v_call: TRBV7-2
cdr3_nt: TGTGCCAGCAGCGTTTCGGGACAGGCCTACGAGCAGTACTTC; cdr3_aa: CASSVSGQAYEQYF; d_call: TRBD1; j_call: TRBJ2-7; clone_size: NA; v_call: TRBV9
cdr3_nt: TGTGCCATTAGAGCCGGGACAGGAGAATCCTATGGCTACACCTTC; cdr3_aa: CAIRAGTGESYGYTF; d_call: TRBD1; j_call: TRBJ1-2; clone_size: NA; v_call: TRBV10-3
cdr3_nt: TGTGCCAGTCGCGACGACTTAAGCTCCTATAATTCACCCCTCCACTTT; cdr3_aa: CASRDDLSSYNSPLHF; d_call: NA; j_call: TRBJ1-6; clone_size: few; v_call: TRBV19
cdr3_nt: TGTGCCAGCAGTCATAACAGGGCTACTAATGAAAAACTGTTTTTT; cdr3_aa: CASSHNRATNEKLFF; d_call: NA; j_call: TRBJ1-4; clone_size: once; v_call: TRBV6-5
cdr3_nt: TGTGCTAGTGGTTTGGCCCTACCGGGACAGGCGACGGGCTACACCTTC; cdr3_aa: CASGLALPGQATGYTF; d_call: TRBD1; j_call: TRBJ1-2; clone_size: NA; v_call: TRBV12-5
cdr3_nt: TGTGCCAGCAGCCCCCAGACAGGGGGCTTTGGCTACACCTTC; cdr3_aa: CASSPQTGGFGYTF; d_call: TRBD1; j_call: TRBJ1-2; clone_size: few; v_call: TRBV7-2
cdr3_nt: TGTGCTAGTGGTCCGGGGGTCGGCCTCGAAGTGGGTGAAGCTTTCTTT; cdr3_aa: CASGPGVGLEVGEAFF; d_call: NA; j_call: TRBJ1-1; clone_size: NA; v_call: TRBV12-5
cdr3_nt: TGCAGCGTTGGCGGGGCCACAAATTCACCCCTCCACTTT; cdr3_aa: CSVGGATNSPLHF; d_call: NA; j_call: TRBJ1-6; clone_size: NA; v_call: TRBV29-1
cdr3_nt: TGTGCCACCAGTGACGGCCTAAGGGGGACCGGGGAGCTGTTTTTT; cdr3_aa: CATSDGLRGTGELFF; d_call: NA; j_call: TRBJ2-2; clone_size: NA; v_call: TRBV24-1
cdr3_nt: TGTGCCAGCAGCCAAGATTCGGGGTGGGACACTGAAGCTTTCTTT; cdr3_aa: CASSQDSGWDTEAFF; d_call: NA; j_call: TRBJ1-1; clone_size: NA; v_call: TRBV3-1/TRBV3-2
cdr3_nt: TGTGCCAGCAGTCGGGGGACAGGGGGCGCGGAGAAACTGTTTTTT; cdr3_aa: CASSRGTGGAEKLFF; d_call: TRBD1; j_call: TRBJ1-4; clone_size: NA; v_call: TRBV6-5
cdr3_nt: TGTGCCAGCAGTGACCCGACAGGGAGCATCGAAGCTTTCTTT; cdr3_aa: CASSDPTGSIEAFF; d_call: TRBD1; j_call: TRBJ1-1; clone_size: NA; v_call: TRBV2